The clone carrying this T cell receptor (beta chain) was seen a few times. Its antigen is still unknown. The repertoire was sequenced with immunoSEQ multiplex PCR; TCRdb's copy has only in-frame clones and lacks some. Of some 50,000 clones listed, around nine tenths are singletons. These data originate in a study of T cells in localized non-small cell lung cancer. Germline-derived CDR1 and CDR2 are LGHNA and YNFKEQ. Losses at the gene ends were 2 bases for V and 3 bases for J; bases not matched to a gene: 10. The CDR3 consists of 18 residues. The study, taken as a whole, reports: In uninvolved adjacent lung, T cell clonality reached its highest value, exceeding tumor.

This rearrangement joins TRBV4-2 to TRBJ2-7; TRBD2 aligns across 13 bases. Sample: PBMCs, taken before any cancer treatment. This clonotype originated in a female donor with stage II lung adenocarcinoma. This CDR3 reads CASSQHTSGGDTFYEQYF. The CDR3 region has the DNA TGTGCCAGCAGCCAACATACTAGCGGGGGGGACACTTTCTACGAGCAGTACTTC.